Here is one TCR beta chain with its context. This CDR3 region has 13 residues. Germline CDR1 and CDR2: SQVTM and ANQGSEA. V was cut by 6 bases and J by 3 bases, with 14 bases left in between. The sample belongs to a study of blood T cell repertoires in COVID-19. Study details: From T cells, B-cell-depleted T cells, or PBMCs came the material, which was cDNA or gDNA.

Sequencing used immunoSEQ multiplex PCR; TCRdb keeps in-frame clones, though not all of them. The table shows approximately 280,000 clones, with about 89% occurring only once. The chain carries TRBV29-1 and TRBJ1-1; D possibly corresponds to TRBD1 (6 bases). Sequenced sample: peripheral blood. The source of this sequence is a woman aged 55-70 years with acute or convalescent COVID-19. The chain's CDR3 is CSVWDIWDTEAFF. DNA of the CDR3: TGCAGCGTCTGGGACATCTGGGACACTGAAGCTTTCTTT.